Listed below are T cell receptor beta chains from one sample, sequenced in a study of blood T cell repertoires in COVID-19. The repertoire was sequenced with immunoSEQ multiplex PCR; TCRdb's copy has only in-frame clones and lacks some. The sample shows tens of thousands of clones, roughly 85% of them seen only once. The sequencing input was peripheral blood. The receptors were gathered from a human donor in a cohort sampled during active COVID-19. Each CDR3 is given with its conserved first and last residue. Each record gives: V gene, D gene, clone size, J gene, CDR3 DNA, CDR3 protein. D genes are given only for firm matches. Rows give clone size only sometimes, using once, few, many, or a class for an expanded clone.

V: TRBV3-1/TRBV3-2
D: TRBD1
size: .
J: TRBJ1-2
DNA: TGTGCCAGCAGCCGCACAGGGGATCGTGGCTACACCTTC
CDR3: CASSRTGDRGYTF

V: TRBV29-1
D: .
size: .
J: TRBJ2-5
DNA: TGCAGCGTTGAATCTCGAGAGACCCAGTACTTC
CDR3: CSVESRETQYF

V: TRBV4-2
D: .
size: .
J: TRBJ2-7
DNA: TGTGCCAGCAGCCAAGACAGGGCGAACTACGAGCAGTACTTC
CDR3: CASSQDRANYEQYF

V: TRBV12-3/TRBV12-4
D: .
size: few
J: TRBJ2-5
DNA: TGTGCCAGCAGTCGACAGCACCAAGAGACCCAGTACTTC
CDR3: CASSRQHQETQYF

V: TRBV27
D: TRBD1
size: .
J: TRBJ1-1
DNA: TGTGCCAGCAGTTTACGGGGTAGGGGGCATACTGAAGCTTTCTTT
CDR3: CASSLRGRGHTEAFF

V: TRBV5-5
D: TRBD1
size: .
J: TRBJ2-1
DNA: TGTGCCAGCAGCTCACCTCCGGGACAGGGGGCCTCTAGGAAGCAGTTCTTC
CDR3: CASSSPPGQGASRKQFF

V: TRBV5-1
D: TRBD2
size: .
J: TRBJ2-3
DNA: TGCGCCAGCAGCCACGGACTAGCGGAGCTCACAGATACGCAGTATTTT
CDR3: CASSHGLAELTDTQYF

V: TRBV5-1
D: .
size: .
J: TRBJ1-3
DNA: TGCGCCAGCAGCTTGGACAGCCAAGGAAACACCATATATTTT
CDR3: CASSLDSQGNTIYF

V: TRBV29-1
D: TRBD1
size: few
J: TRBJ2-2
DNA: TGCAGCGTTCGGGGACAGGGAGACACCGGGGAGCTGTTTTTT
CDR3: CSVRGQGDTGELFF

V: TRBV6-5
D: .
size: once
J: TRBJ1-4
DNA: TGTGCCAGCAGTTCTGCCCTGCCAGGCTCCCTTGAAAAACTGTTTTTT
CDR3: CASSSALPGSLEKLFF

V: TRBV5-1
D: TRBD2
size: .
J: TRBJ2-7
DNA: TGCGCCAGCAGCCCCGGACTAGCGGGCGCCAGCTCCTACGAGCAGTACTTC
CDR3: CASSPGLAGASSYEQYF

V: TRBV6-5
D: .
size: .
J: TRBJ1-3
DNA: TGTGCCAGCAGAGCAGGGCTCATCTCTGGAAACACCATATATTTT
CDR3: CASRAGLISGNTIYF

V: TRBV5-4
D: TRBD2
size: once
J: TRBJ2-1
DNA: TGTGCCAGCAGCTTGGACGCGGCTAGCGGGGGTTATGAGCAGTTCTTC
CDR3: CASSLDAASGGYEQFF

V: TRBV19
D: .
size: .
J: TRBJ2-7
DNA: TGTGCCAGTAGTATTCCAGGACAGAGTTACGAGCAGTACTTC
CDR3: CASSIPGQSYEQYF

V: TRBV19
D: .
size: .
J: TRBJ1-2
DNA: TGTGCCAGTAGTATAGTGAGTGAGGCTACCTATGGCTACACCTTC
CDR3: CASSIVSEATYGYTF

V: TRBV18
D: TRBD1
size: .
J: TRBJ2-5
DNA: TGTGCCAGCTCACGGACAGGAGAAGAGACCCAGTACTTC
CDR3: CASSRTGEETQYF

V: TRBV25-1
D: TRBD2
size: .
J: TRBJ2-5
DNA: TGTGCCAGCAGTAAAGGACTAGCGGGAGGAGGAGAGACCCAGTACTTC
CDR3: CASSKGLAGGGETQYF

V: TRBV24-1
D: .
size: .
J: TRBJ2-2
DNA: TGTGCCACCAGTGGTTTACTGGACACCGGGGAGCTGTTTTTT
CDR3: CATSGLLDTGELFF

V: TRBV7-2
D: .
size: .
J: TRBJ2-7
DNA: TGTGCCAGCAGCTTAGATGGGGCCGCCTACGAGCAGTACTTC
CDR3: CASSLDGAAYEQYF

V: TRBV5-6
D: TRBD1
size: .
J: TRBJ2-7
DNA: TGTGCCAGCAGGGGACAGGTCACCTACGAGCAGTACTTC
CDR3: CASRGQVTYEQYF

V: TRBV28
D: .
size: .
J: TRBJ1-2
DNA: TGTGCCAGCAGTCGGGGGGGCCTTGGAGGCTACACCTTC
CDR3: CASSRGGLGGYTF

V: TRBV6-1
D: TRBD1
size: few
J: TRBJ2-1
DNA: TGTGCCAGCAGTGAAGTGGAGGGACAGGGGGGGAATGAGCAGTTCTTC
CDR3: CASSEVEGQGGNEQFF

V: TRBV9
D: TRBD2
size: .
J: TRBJ2-1
DNA: TGTGCCAGCAGCGCCGTCAGCGGGATACTAAATGAGCAGTTCTTC
CDR3: CASSAVSGILNEQFF

V: TRBV2
D: TRBD1
size: .
J: TRBJ2-7
DNA: TGTGCCAGCACCTCGACAGGGGAGGCCGAGCAGTACTTC
CDR3: CASTSTGEAEQYF

V: TRBV6-1
D: .
size: .
J: TRBJ1-5
DNA: TGTGCCAGCAGTGATTCGGGAGACAATCAGCCCCAGCATTTT
CDR3: CASSDSGDNQPQHF

V: TRBV9
D: .
size: .
J: TRBJ1-6
DNA: TGTGCCAGCAGCGAGGACACCTATTTAAATTCACCCCTCCACTTT
CDR3: CASSEDTYLNSPLHF

V: TRBV9
D: .
size: .
J: TRBJ2-3
DNA: TGTGCCAGCTCTAACCGACCGGGCCAGGGTCTTGATACGCAGTATTTT
CDR3: CASSNRPGQGLDTQYF

V: TRBV7-8
D: .
size: .
J: TRBJ1-5
DNA: TGTGCCAGCAGCAAAAAACCGTCCGAAGTAGCCAATCAGCCCCAGCATTTT
CDR3: CASSKKPSEVANQPQHF

V: TRBV7-8
D: .
size: few
J: TRBJ2-1
DNA: TGTGCCAGCAGCCCCTCGGGGAAGGAGCAGTTCTTC
CDR3: CASSPSGKEQFF

V: TRBV7-2
D: .
size: .
J: TRBJ2-5
DNA: TGTGCCAGCAGCCGGACTGTTCGTGAGACCCAGTACTTC
CDR3: CASSRTVRETQYF

V: TRBV4-3
D: .
size: once
J: TRBJ1-1
DNA: TGCGCCAGCAGCCAAGTAGGTCACACAGGGATCGGGACTGAAGCTTTCTTT
CDR3: CASSQVGHTGIGTEAFF